The clone carrying this T cell receptor beta chain was recorded a few times. This entry belongs to a study of early T cells in non-severe SARS-CoV-2 infection. Unique molecular identifiers were attached to individual cDNA molecules. TCRdb re-derived calls from the 5' RACE reads in MiXCR, one entry per CDR3 protein. The data contain 95,000 to 120,000 distinct CDR3 sequences, 9% to 13% of them singletons. The CDR3 has 10 amino acids. CDR1 is DFQATT, CDR2 SNEGSKA, per germline (reference sequence). Trimming removed 8 bases from V and 6 bases from J, with 8 bases in between. The chain has TRBV20-1 and TRBJ2-1; no definite D call. The sample comprised whole blood. The clonotype originates from an adult who was a healthcare worker with PCR-confirmed SARS-CoV-2 infection or an uninfected control (not recorded which). CDR3 sequence: CSLNGNEQFF. For the CDR3, the DNA is TGCAGTCTTAACGGCAATGAGCAGTTCTTC.